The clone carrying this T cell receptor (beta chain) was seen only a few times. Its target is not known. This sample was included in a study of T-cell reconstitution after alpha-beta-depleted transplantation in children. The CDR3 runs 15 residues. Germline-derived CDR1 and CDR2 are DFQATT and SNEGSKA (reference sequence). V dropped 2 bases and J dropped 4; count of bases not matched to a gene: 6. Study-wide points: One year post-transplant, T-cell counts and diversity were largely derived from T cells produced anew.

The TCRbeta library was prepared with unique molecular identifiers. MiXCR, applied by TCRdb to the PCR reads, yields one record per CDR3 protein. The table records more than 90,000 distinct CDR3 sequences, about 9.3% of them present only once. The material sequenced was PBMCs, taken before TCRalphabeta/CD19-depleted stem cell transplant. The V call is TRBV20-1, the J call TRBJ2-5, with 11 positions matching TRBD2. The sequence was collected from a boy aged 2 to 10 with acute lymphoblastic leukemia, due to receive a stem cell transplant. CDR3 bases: TGCAGTGCTAGACCACTAGCGGGAGTAGCAGAGACCCAGTACTTC. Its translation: CSARPLAGVAETQYF.